This T cell receptor (beta chain) originates from a study of control samples from healthy donors and cancer patients (dated by TCRdb to between 2020 and 2021). Libraries were made using the immunoSEQ multiplex PCR assay. TCRdb took over this immuneACCESS table, retaining in-frame rearrangements with V and J assigned. Such tables are incomplete; in checked studies, under half of the missing clones stem from an unresolved V gene, and the remainder is unexplained. This sample is represented by 150,000 or so clones; 85% to 90% of them were singletons. The top ten clonotypes cover nearly 5% of the sample. This clone is a singleton in its sample. Its antigen is not yet known. Per-base qualities were not stored, and no clone one base away is much larger. The CDR3 measures 14 amino acids from cysteine to phenylalanine. The DNA shown is the 42-base CDR3, in frame from base 1. Via the germline V gene, CDR1 is SGHAT and CDR2 FQNNGV. Trimming leaves V shorter by 1 base and J shorter by 4 bases, with the junction holding 2 bases beyond the gene matches.

Sequencing was done on a sample of blood. The sequence derives from a woman in her twenties or thirties in good health. This chain joins TRBV11-2 to TRBJ1-2; 8 central nucleotides agree with TRBD1. The CDR3 region: CASSLGDRIYGYTF. The DNA sequence follows: TGTGCCAGCAGCTTAGGGGACAGGATCTATGGCTACACCTTC.